This entry concerns a single TCR beta chain. Its antigen is still unknown. Base quality data are lacking; no much larger clone is found one base away. The data derive from a study of cytomegalovirus exposure and HLA in healthy donors (dated 2017 in TCRdb). Notes on the research overall: According to an earlier analysis of 587 of the donors, some 170 million T cells yielded 90 million to 130 million unique TCR beta sequences and approximately 300 Gb of sequence data. Around 300 gigabases of sequencing data and tens of millions of unique TCR sequences were included in an early release covering 550 to 800 HLA-typed donors. Of the 300 to 400 genotyped donors, over 70% fell in the genetic ancestry cluster associated with self-reported Caucasian donors. The study aimed to test whether signatures of past pathogen exposure could be identified by cataloging public T cell receptors. The study profiled the T cell repertoires of 550 to 700 subjects by immunosequencing and related them to cytomegalovirus serostatus. In addition to the first cohort of roughly 700 subjects, a separate validation cohort of some 120 different subjects was used. To predict cytomegalovirus infection status, the study combined high-throughput TCR immunosequencing, statistical association of individual TCRs with disease status, and machine learning. A later analysis re-analyzed previously published TCR beta repertoires from roughly 690 donors and added high-resolution HLA genotyping to study TCR occurrence patterns. Rather than drawing on any new phenotypic data, the later analysis identified candidate immune exposures from TCR beta sequences and the way those sequences occurred across donors. An earlier analysis of approximately 630 of the donors applied high-throughput TCR beta sequencing to assess whether each TCR beta V gene segment acted as functional or pseudogenic. Alongside the repertoire data, information on donor age, sex, ethnicity and CMV serostatus was compiled. In a later genetic analysis, genome-wide SNP genotypes for about 65% of the 666 donors were used, and that subset was treated as a discovery cohort. All discovery cohort repertoires had been generated on a single sequencing platform. HLA typing covered class I and class II loci at four-digit resolution. The number of donors typed differed by locus, with roughly 620-630 for A, B, C, DRB1 and DQB1, around 500 for DQA1, about 610 for DPA1, and around 460 for DPB1. Roughly five DR-DQ haplotypes were handled as single units for association and clustering because linkage in the cohort was strong. Among 398 genotyped donors of the cohort, an average of around 250,000 unique TCR beta nucleotide sequences was sequenced per donor, of which about 19% were non-productive. Overall study outcomes, separate from this receptor: A later analysis found that most CMV-associated TCR beta chains appeared HLA-restricted, with HLA associations seemingly driven largely by CMV exposure. An earlier analysis of approximately 500 of the donors showed that most TCR beta V segments appeared in productive rearrangements either about 87% or about 30% of the time, which broadly matched IMGT annotations. In a later analysis, TCR association rates were found to vary across HLA loci, with the most associated TCRs seen for DRB1 alleles and the fewest for HLA-C alleles. Only TCR beta chains were sequenced in this cohort, and the absence of alpha or paired-chain data limited detectable features. Strong co-occurrence of HLA alleles, especially DR and DQ, made assigning TCR associations to individual alleles difficult. For the cohort, immune exposure information was limited to CMV serostatus. The authors suggested that the approach could potentially be extended to other disease states and immunological phenotypes. The classifier was reported to diagnose cytomegalovirus status with high specificity and sensitivity in both the original and validation cohorts. Linkage disequilibrium might explain the correlated functional status among segregating V segments, but an unknown experimental factor could not be excluded. At a false discovery rate of 0.05, a later analysis linked around 15,000 TCR beta sequences to specific HLA alleles. A further reported finding was that TCR beta sequences accurately predicted the HLA-A and HLA-B alleles for most subjects in the first cohort. In the study, 150 to 200 TCR beta chains were listed as associated with cytomegalovirus. Sequencing depth was assumed to be roughly uniform across donors in the presence/absence analyses, though that assumption may not hold. In a later analysis, several top co-occurrence clusters were reported to appear linked to parvovirus B19, influenza, CMV and Epstein-Barr virus. Compared with the 666-donor mean, donors in an Asian-associated ancestry cluster had fewer N-insertions in productive TCRs, according to a later genetic analysis. A cluster of highly shared sequence variants was judged likely to represent a technical artifact of the sequencing pipeline. An association between a missense DCLRE1C variant and V-gene and J-gene trimming of TCR beta chains was found in a later genetic analysis and replicated in an independent cohort. A few of the identified cytomegalovirus-associated TCR beta chains were confirmed in vitro to be specific for cytomegalovirus antigens. Most TCR sequences were observed very rarely across donors, whereas some public TCRs were present in many individuals. Compared with equally common non-associated chains, HLA-associated TCR beta chains in a later analysis were more clonally expanded and had lower generation probabilities. The earlier analysis of nearly 600 of the donors excluded 15 to 20 rarely observed V segments, including chromosome 9 orphons, because counts were too low. HLA typing was unavailable for some donors at each locus, so association tests used only the typed subset. Some IMGT-functional V segments, including TRBV6-2 and TRBV6-3, could not be distinguished by the 87-base-pair reads and were therefore excluded.

From the cysteine up to the phenylalanine, the CDR3 has a length of 14 residues. Here the CDR3 DNA is all that survives: 42 bases in frame from base 1. Based on the germline V gene, the CDR1 and CDR2 sequences are SGHRS and YFSETQ. Libraries were made using the immunoSEQ multiplex PCR assay. For the multiplex PCR, a mixture combining 60 forward primers for TCR Vbeta segments and 13 reverse primers for TCR Jbeta segments was used. Amplification of the CDR3 region of rearranged TCR beta genes was performed with a multiplex PCR assay on genomic DNA. Amplified TCR beta libraries were sequenced as 87-base-pair reads on the Illumina HiSeq System. On the authors' methods: In a later analysis, tens of millions of unique TCR beta chains were counted across the roughly 700 repertoires, and around 11 million of these chains were shared by at least two donors. A nearest-neighbor algorithm error-corrected the raw reads and collapsed the reads into unique sequences, merging closely related sequences to remove PCR and sequencing errors. To assign V, D and J gene segments, CDR3 sequences were aligned to IMGT reference sequences. For a sequence to be retained, a match of at least six nucleotides was required to both a V gene segment and a J gene segment. A rearrangement was called productive if the CDR3 had no stop codons and remained in frame with V and J, and every other rearrangement was called non-productive. Following IMGT convention, CDR3 was defined as the stretch from the second conserved V-encoded cysteine to the conserved J-encoded phenylalanine. Sequences without an unambiguous match to a single V gene segment were excluded from the earlier analysis of a few hundred of the donors. In an earlier analysis of approximately 500 of the donors, a V segment was called functional when productive rearrangements were above 56.7%, and segregating when the standard deviation between donors exceeded 5%. A statistical classification framework was built for diagnosing cytomegalovirus status from the catalog of TCR beta chain sequences. In a later analysis, TCR nucleotide sequences were compared against IMGT/GENE-DB human TR gene sequences so that V and J genes could be assigned. The TCRdist pipeline was used in a later analysis to assign CDR3 sequences and most-parsimonious VDJ recombination scenarios. In a later analysis, every TCR beta chain was defined by the combination of its CDR3 amino acid sequence and its V-gene family, and reads without a unique V-gene family were dropped. In a later analysis, 450 to 600 highly shared, low-generation-probability nucleotide sequences were removed to address suspected cross-contamination and a sequencing artifact. In a later analysis, a clonal expansion index was calculated for each public chain from normalized within-repertoire ranks of inferred template counts. Generation probabilities in a later analysis came from a VDJ recombination model fitted to out-of-frame rearrangements, and those results were checked against IGoR. In a later analysis, hypergeometric tests were used to score TCR-TCR, TCR-HLA and TCR-CMV co-occurrence, with a repertoire-size bias correction applied to TCR pairs. A later analysis estimated false discovery rates by permuting HLA or CMV assignments 20 times. In a later analysis, co-occurring TCRs were grouped with DBSCAN, and TCRdist sequence similarity was added when clustering was performed within HLA-allele-positive subsets. Co-occurrence clustering excluded repertoires with fewer than 30,000 or more than 120,000 public chains, plus five with anomalous nucleotide sharing. TCRdb took this table from immuneACCESS and kept in-frame rearrangements with V and J called. Such tables lack part of the clones; where checked against another copy, unresolved V genes explain under half of the gap, and the rest is unexplained. V and J calls plus clone size are reproduced from that table; the DNA served to infer D and trimming. This sample holds 170,000 or so clones; roughly four fifths were observed only once. Together, the top ten hold 4.8% of the sample.

The cohort consisted of 670 or so healthy bone marrow donors. All cohort members were sampled while nominally healthy, although unrecorded immune exposures were likely present. The donor tested CMV seropositive and was one of the 289 seropositive cohort members. Each donor provided a peripheral blood sample, and peripheral blood mononuclear cells were used for TCR beta sequencing. The Qiagen DNeasy Blood Extraction Kit was used to extract genomic DNA from the blood cell samples. This sequence was found in a girl between 10 and 17 years old in good health and CMV-seropositive. The material sequenced was PBMCs. The chain joins TRBV5-1 to TRBJ2-5, and 8 junctional nucleotides match TRBD1. The DNA matches TRBJ2-7 better at its end, which makes the J call doubtful. The CDR3 protein sequence reads: CASSPRTGSYEQYF. The bases are TGCGCCAGCAGCCCCAGGACAGGGAGCTACGAGCAGTACTTC.